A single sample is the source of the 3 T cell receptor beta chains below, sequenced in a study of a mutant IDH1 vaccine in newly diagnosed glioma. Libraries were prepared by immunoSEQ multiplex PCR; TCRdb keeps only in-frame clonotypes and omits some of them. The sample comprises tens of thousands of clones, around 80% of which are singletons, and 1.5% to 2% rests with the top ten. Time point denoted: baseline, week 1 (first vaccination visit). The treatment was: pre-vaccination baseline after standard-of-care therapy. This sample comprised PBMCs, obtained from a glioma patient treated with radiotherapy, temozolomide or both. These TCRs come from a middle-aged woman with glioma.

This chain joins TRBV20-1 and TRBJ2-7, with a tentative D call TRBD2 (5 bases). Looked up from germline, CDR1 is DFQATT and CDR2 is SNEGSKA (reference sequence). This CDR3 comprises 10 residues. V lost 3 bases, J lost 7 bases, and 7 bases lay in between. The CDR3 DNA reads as TGCAGTGCTAGTAGCGAAGAGCAGTACTTC. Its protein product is CSASSEEQYF.

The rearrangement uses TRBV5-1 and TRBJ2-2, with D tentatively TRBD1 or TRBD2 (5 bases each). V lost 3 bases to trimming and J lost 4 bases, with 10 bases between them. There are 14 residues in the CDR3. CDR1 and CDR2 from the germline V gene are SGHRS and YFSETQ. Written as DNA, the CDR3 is TGCGCCAGCAGCTCCGGGGCGGGCACCGGGGAGCTGTTTTTT. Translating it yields CASSSGAGTGELFF.

This CDR3 is CASSQVARLSYEQYF. The CDR3 nucleotides read TGCGCCAGCAGCCAAGTCGCCAGGCTCTCCTACGAGCAGTACTTC. The V call is TRBV4-1, the J call TRBJ2-7; D ambiguous. The CDR3 totals 15 residues. V was shortened by 1 base and J by 0 bases, with 10 bases between the two germline ends. Per germline, CDR1 MGHRA and CDR2 YSYEKL.